Sequencing of this TCR beta chain was carried out in a study of cytomegalovirus exposure and HLA in healthy donors. Researchers ran the PCR with 60 Vbeta and 13 Jbeta primers. TCRdb keeps only in-frame clones here, not all; method: immunoSEQ multiplex PCR. The sample records approximately 160,000 clones, approximately 80% being singletons. On this clone itself: Its target is unknown.

Study-level findings and limits: In a later analysis, HLA-associated TCR beta chains were more clonally expanded than equally common others. Sequencing likely caused a cluster of highly shared sequence variants. Follow-up analysis found HLA locus-dependent TCR association rates, highest for DRB1 and lowest for HLA-C.

The origin of this receptor is a female donor in good health and CMV-seronegative. Material: PBMCs.

This CDR3 is CASSRYPRGSPLHF. The CDR3 nucleotides are TGTGCCAGCAGCCGATACCCCAGGGGATCACCCCTCCACTTT. The chain joins TRBV6-5 to TRBJ1-6, with D perhaps TRBD1 (6 bases). Germline assignment: CDR1 MNHEY and CDR2 SVGAGI. Trimming pared 6 bases from V and 10 bases from J, leaving 16 bases between. The CDR3 contains 14 residues.